This entry concerns a single T cell receptor (beta chain). The CDR3 totals 15 residues. The ends were cut back, 2 bases at V and 1 base at J, with 12 bases in the middle. CDR1 and CDR2 from the germline V gene are SGHRS and YFSETQ. How the authors handled the data: Counts of nucleated cells, estimated from reference gene primer amplification, were obtained. Sequencing was performed with immunoSEQ multiplex PCR; in TCRdb, only in-frame clones are kept and a portion is missing. V and J calls plus clone size are reproduced from that table; the DNA served to infer D and trimming. The sample has over 55,000 clones, 82% seen once. The data belong to a study of blood T cell repertoires in COVID-19. Overall study context: Acute-phase and convalescent COVID-19 samples originated in the United States, Italy and Spain. Sources were T cells, B-cell-depleted T cells, or PBMCs; the material itself was cDNA or gDNA.

Sample: peripheral blood. V is TRBV5-1 and J is TRBJ1-1, with D maybe TRBD1 (5 bases). The clonotype originates from a woman aged 55-70 years with acute or convalescent COVID-19. DNA of the CDR3: TGCGCCAGCAGCTTACAGGACTATAGGAACACTGAAGCTTTCTTT. It is translated as CASSLQDYRNTEAFF.